Detailed here is one TCR beta chain. Its antigen has not been determined. No qualities accompany the bases; no much larger clone lies one base away. Via the germline V gene (reference sequence), CDR1 is GTSNPN and CDR2 SVGIG. V is reduced by 2 bases and J by 4 bases, leaving a spacing of 9 bases between them. The CDR3 measures 12 amino acids from cysteine to phenylalanine. Only the CDR3 region is kept as DNA, spanning 36 bases read in frame from base 1. This sample stems from a study of Graves' ophthalmopathy and Graves' hyperthyroidism (dated by TCRdb to the late 2010s). As for the study more broadly: Peripheral blood samples were taken at the time of initial diagnosis, before any treatment was given. A discovery set of about a hundred patients (43 ophthalmopathy, 55 to 65 stable hyperthyroidism) was enrolled to explore V-J signatures distinguishing ophthalmopathy from hyperthyroidism. For independent validation, a separate cohort was made up of around 19 hyperthyroidism patients plus 17 patients who later progressed from hyperthyroidism to ophthalmopathy. After sampling, hyperthyroidism patients received methimazole starting at 30 mg daily, and ophthalmopathy patients received high-dose intravenous methylprednisolone. In total, under 150 blood samples were TCR-sequenced: around 42 ophthalmopathy, some 75 hyperthyroidism and approximately 17 hyperthyroidism-to-ophthalmopathy patients. TCR beta repertoire signatures were used to distinguish Graves' ophthalmopathy from Graves' hyperthyroidism and to predict progression to ophthalmopathy. In five or six hyperthyroidism patients, T-cell repertoires of thyroid tissue and blood were compared. Here is what the overall study found, with its caveats: Sample size was not predetermined statistically, and investigators were not blinded to group allocation. Most expanded thyroid clonotypes with a frequency above 0.001 also appeared in blood, which suggests that blood repertoires may reflect the immune response in the thyroid. In validation, the model predicted ophthalmopathy progression with more than 55% sensitivity and about 77% specificity; roughly eleven predicted patients were CT-confirmed with GO in a median of about 6.2 months. In cross-validation, the 13-signature model distinguished ophthalmopathy from stable hyperthyroidism with 87.88% sensitivity and 81.08% specificity, while in the test set the corresponding values were about 79% and 69%.

The ophthalmopathy patients had moderately to severely active disease, with a Clinical Activity Score of 3 or higher, a NOSPECS grade of 4 or higher, and a disease duration of less than 3 months. Anyone with other autoimmune diseases, uncontrolled infections, pregnancy or lactation was excluded from the study. Diagnosis relied on clinical symptoms, serum thyroxine, TRAb, thyroid ultrasound and orbital computed tomography. Using Ficoll-Paque density gradient centrifugation, PBMCs were isolated from 8.5 to 10 ml of fresh peripheral blood. Trizol reagent was used to extract the total RNA, and its quality was then checked on an Agilent 2100 Bioanalyzer. For repertoire sequencing, TCR beta CDR3 regions were amplified from RNA transcripts. A first-round RT-PCR used HTBI primers with the Qiagen OneStep RT-PCR kit, followed by a second-round multiplex PCR, size selection and purification. The libraries underwent paired-end sequencing with 100 bp reads on an Illumina HiSeq2000. Regarding the original processing steps: SOAPnuke was used to process the reads, removing any read that contained adapters or uncalled bases, had a mean Phred below 15, or lacked an exact match to the constant primer or identifier. COPE v1.2.5 was used to merge high-quality paired reads. Unique nucleotide sequences were defined as clonotypes and aligned to IMGT TRB V, D and J references using MiTCR v1.1. Analysis was restricted to V-J combinations with a frequency above 0.0001, which covered roughly 99% of repertoires. A TCR clonal expansion and chaos score per V-J combination was defined as the ratio of F50 clonal expansion to chaos observed in the TCRdist matrix. Welch's t-statistics and random forest were used to reduce the features to 10 to 15 V-J combinations, which were then used as input to a naive Bayes classifier. Thyroid-blood repertoire similarity was quantified with the Morisita-Horn index. The public reads were quality trimmed at Q25 with fastp and then assembled into clones with MiXCR by TCRdb, keeping productive beta chains. Each CDR3 protein appears once, grouped with its most common genes and DNA. It is TCRdb's table, rather than the study itself, that gives the V and J calls and clone size. The sample table holds hundreds of thousands of distinct CDR3 sequences, of which about two fifths were seen once. Over 2.5% of the sample goes to the ten largest clones.

This clonotype was sampled from an adult man with Graves' ophthalmopathy. The sequence joins TRBV30 to TRBJ2-7; matching of 5 bases hints at TRBD2 as the D gene. The sequenced sample consisted of peripheral blood. The DNA sequence follows: TGTGCCTGGAGTCCCGGGATTTACGAGCAGTACTTC. Protein translation: CAWSPGIYEQYF.